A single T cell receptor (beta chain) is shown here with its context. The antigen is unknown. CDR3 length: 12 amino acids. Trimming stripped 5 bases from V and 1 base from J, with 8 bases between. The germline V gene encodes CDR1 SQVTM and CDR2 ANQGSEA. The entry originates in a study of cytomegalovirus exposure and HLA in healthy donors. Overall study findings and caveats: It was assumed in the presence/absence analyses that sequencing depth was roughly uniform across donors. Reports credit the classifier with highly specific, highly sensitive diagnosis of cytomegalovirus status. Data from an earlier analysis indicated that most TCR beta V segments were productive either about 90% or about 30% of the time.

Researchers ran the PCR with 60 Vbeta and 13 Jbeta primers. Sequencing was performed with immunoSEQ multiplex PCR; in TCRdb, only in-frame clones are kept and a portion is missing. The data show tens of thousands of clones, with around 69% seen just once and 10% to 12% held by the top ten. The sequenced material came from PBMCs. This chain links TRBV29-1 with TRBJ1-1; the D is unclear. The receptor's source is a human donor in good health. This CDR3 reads CSVQTWNTEAFF. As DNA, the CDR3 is TGCAGCGTTCAGACTTGGAACACTGAAGCTTTCTTT. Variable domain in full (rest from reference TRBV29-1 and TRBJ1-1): SAVISQKPSRDICQRGTSLTIQCQVDSQVTMMFWYRQQPGQSLTLIATANQGSEATYESGFVIDKFPISRPNLTFSTLTVSNMSPEDSSIYLCSVQTWNTEAFFGQGTRLTVV.